These T cell receptor beta chains were read from a single sample in a study of post-analysis software for immune sequencing data. TCRdb used MiXCR to reprocess the PCR reads, holding one entry per CDR3 protein. The sample shows roughly 620,000 distinct CDR3 sequences, around 40% of them seen only once. The specimen sequenced was blood. The receptors shown here come from a girl aged 5-17 years with multiple sclerosis. CDR3s include the opening cysteine and the closing phenylalanine or tryptophan. The order of the fields is CDR3 protein, CDR3 DNA, V gene, clone size, D gene, J gene. D genes are given only for firm matches. Part of the rows lack a size; the others show once, few, many or a class for expanded clones.

CDR3 protein: CASSDYRGAQPQHF; CDR3 DNA: TGTGCCAGCAGCGATTACAGGGGGGCTCAGCCCCAGCATTTT; V gene: TRBV3-1; clone size: few; D gene: TRBD1; J gene: TRBJ1-5
CDR3 protein: CASTGGNNEQFF; CDR3 DNA: TGTGCCAGCACGGGAGGGAACAATGAGCAGTTCTTC; V gene: TRBV28; clone size: .; D gene: TRBD2; J gene: TRBJ2-1
CDR3 protein: CATRPGGMNTEAFF; CDR3 DNA: TGCGCCACCCGACCGGGGGGAATGAACACTGAAGCTTTCTTT; V gene: TRBV5-1; clone size: .; D gene: .; J gene: TRBJ1-1
CDR3 protein: CSAGGGGTYEQYF; CDR3 DNA: TGCAGTGCCGGAGGAGGGGGTACCTACGAGCAGTACTTC; V gene: TRBV20-1; clone size: .; D gene: .; J gene: TRBJ2-7
CDR3 protein: CASSAGLAWETQYF; CDR3 DNA: TGTGCCAGCAGCGCGGGACTAGCGTGGGAGACCCAGTACTTC; V gene: TRBV3-1; clone size: .; D gene: TRBD2; J gene: TRBJ2-5
CDR3 protein: CASSAWNEQFF; CDR3 DNA: TGTGCCAGCAGCGCCTGGAATGAGCAGTTCTTC; V gene: TRBV12-3/TRBV12-4; clone size: few; D gene: .; J gene: TRBJ2-1
CDR3 protein: CASSAQYGYTF; CDR3 DNA: TGTGCCAGCAGCGCCCAATATGGCTACACCTTC; V gene: TRBV7-2; clone size: few; D gene: .; J gene: TRBJ1-2
CDR3 protein: CASSVGAAPYEQYF; CDR3 DNA: TGTGCCAGCAGTGTCGGAGCTGCTCCCTACGAGCAGTACTTC; V gene: TRBV2; clone size: .; D gene: .; J gene: TRBJ2-7
CDR3 protein: CASGLGDRVGIEQYF; CDR3 DNA: TGTGCCAGCGGCTTGGGGGACAGGGTTGGCATCGAGCAGTACTTC; V gene: TRBV7-2; clone size: .; D gene: TRBD1; J gene: TRBJ2-7
CDR3 protein: CASSRPSGANLYNEQFF; CDR3 DNA: TGTGCCAGCAGTAGGCCTAGCGGGGCCAACCTGTACAATGAGCAGTTCTTC; V gene: TRBV12-3/TRBV12-4; clone size: .; D gene: TRBD2; J gene: TRBJ2-1
CDR3 protein: CASSRTGAGNQPQHF; CDR3 DNA: TGTGCCAGCAGTCGCACAGGGGCGGGCAATCAGCCCCAGCATTTT; V gene: TRBV6-6; clone size: .; D gene: TRBD1; J gene: TRBJ1-5
CDR3 protein: CASSLSGRGKETQYF; CDR3 DNA: TGTGCCAGCAGTTTAAGCGGGAGAGGGAAAGAGACCCAGTACTTC; V gene: TRBV27; clone size: few; D gene: TRBD2; J gene: TRBJ2-5
CDR3 protein: CASSHPQGRADTQYF; CDR3 DNA: TGTGCCAGCAGCCACCCCCAGGGGCGAGCAGATACGCAGTATTTT; V gene: TRBV7-9; clone size: few; D gene: .; J gene: TRBJ2-3
CDR3 protein: CATRHGGDQPQHF; CDR3 DNA: TGTGCCACCAGACACGGGGGAGATCAGCCCCAGCATTTT; V gene: TRBV10-3; clone size: few; D gene: .; J gene: TRBJ1-5
CDR3 protein: CASSLGTRGTETQYF; CDR3 DNA: TGCGCCAGCAGCTTAGGGACTAGGGGTACGGAGACCCAGTACTTC; V gene: TRBV5-1; clone size: .; D gene: TRBD2; J gene: TRBJ2-5
CDR3 protein: CSAVGFGYGYTF; CDR3 DNA: TGCAGTGCCGTAGGGTTCGGCTATGGCTACACCTTC; V gene: TRBV20-1; clone size: few; D gene: .; J gene: TRBJ1-2
CDR3 protein: CSVRGIHGYTF; CDR3 DNA: TGCAGCGTTCGGGGAATCCATGGCTACACCTTC; V gene: TRBV29-1; clone size: .; D gene: .; J gene: TRBJ1-2
CDR3 protein: CASSYRKPGTRNSYEQYF; CDR3 DNA: TGTGCCAGCAGCTACCGGAAACCCGGGACAAGAAACTCCTACGAGCAGTACTTC; V gene: TRBV7-9; clone size: .; D gene: .; J gene: TRBJ2-7
CDR3 protein: CASSRNQLIYEQFF; CDR3 DNA: TGTGCCAGCAGCAGGAACCAACTCATTTATGAGCAGTTCTTC; V gene: TRBV14; clone size: once; D gene: .; J gene: TRBJ2-1
CDR3 protein: CASSPPRGAANEQFF; CDR3 DNA: TGTGCCAGCAGCCCACCCAGGGGGGCCGCCAATGAGCAGTTCTTC; V gene: TRBV12-3/TRBV12-4; clone size: few; D gene: .; J gene: TRBJ2-1
CDR3 protein: CASRDSGLQNEQFF; CDR3 DNA: TGTGCCAGCAGAGATTCGGGACTCCAGAATGAGCAGTTCTTC; V gene: TRBV14; clone size: once; D gene: .; J gene: TRBJ2-1
CDR3 protein: CSVAGQVERENSNEQFF; CDR3 DNA: TGCAGCGTTGCCGGACAGGTGGAGCGGGAGAATAGCAATGAGCAGTTCTTC; V gene: TRBV29-1; clone size: many; D gene: .; J gene: TRBJ2-1
CDR3 protein: CAIDLKPGELFF; CDR3 DNA: TGTGCCATCGACCTCAAACCCGGGGAGCTGTTTTTT; V gene: TRBV10-3; clone size: .; D gene: .; J gene: TRBJ2-2
CDR3 protein: CASSGWTSSYEQYF; CDR3 DNA: TGTGCCAGCAGCGGCTGGACTAGCTCCTACGAGCAGTACTTC; V gene: TRBV5-6; clone size: few; D gene: TRBD2; J gene: TRBJ2-7
CDR3 protein: CASSLSTISYNEQFF; CDR3 DNA: TGCGCCAGCAGCTTGTCCACGATCTCCTACAATGAGCAGTTCTTC; V gene: TRBV5-1; clone size: .; D gene: .; J gene: TRBJ2-1
CDR3 protein: CASSGGTGIAEAFF; CDR3 DNA: TGTGCCAGCAGCGGAGGGACAGGGATCGCTGAAGCTTTCTTT; V gene: TRBV7-3; clone size: few; D gene: TRBD1; J gene: TRBJ1-1
CDR3 protein: CASSVGRTSGGGDEQFF; CDR3 DNA: TGTGCCAGCAGCGTAGGCCGGACTAGCGGGGGGGGCGATGAGCAGTTCTTC; V gene: TRBV9; clone size: .; D gene: TRBD2; J gene: TRBJ2-1
CDR3 protein: CASSPRGDREETQYF; CDR3 DNA: TGTGCCAGCAGCCCAAGGGGGGACAGGGAAGAGACCCAGTACTTC; V gene: TRBV7-8; clone size: .; D gene: TRBD1; J gene: TRBJ2-5
CDR3 protein: CASSGWRASYEQYF; CDR3 DNA: TGTGCCAGCAGCGGGTGGAGGGCCAGCTACGAGCAGTACTTC; V gene: TRBV3-1; clone size: .; D gene: .; J gene: TRBJ2-7
CDR3 protein: CASSRRSGRIIQETQYF; CDR3 DNA: TGCGCCAGCAGCCGTCGGTCGGGCAGGATAATCCAAGAGACCCAGTACTTC; V gene: TRBV4-1; clone size: .; D gene: .; J gene: TRBJ2-5
CDR3 protein: CSVGYGLSNQPQHF; CDR3 DNA: TGCAGCGTTGGCTACGGCCTTAGCAATCAGCCCCAGCATTTT; V gene: TRBV29-1; clone size: .; D gene: .; J gene: TRBJ1-5
CDR3 protein: CASSLGTLTSEAFF; CDR3 DNA: TGCGCCAGCAGCTTAGGGACATTGACGTCTGAAGCTTTCTTT; V gene: TRBV5-1; clone size: .; D gene: .; J gene: TRBJ1-1
CDR3 protein: CASSYSVSPSYEQYF; CDR3 DNA: TGTGCCAGCAGTTACTCGGTCTCACCCTCCTACGAGCAGTACTTC; V gene: TRBV6-6; clone size: few; D gene: .; J gene: TRBJ2-7